This T cell receptor beta chain was documented in a study of beta chain features in type 1 diabetes. As for this clone: Its antigen remains unidentified.

Study-wide points: The analysis here could not establish whether HLA type shapes TCRB rearrangement. The VDJ junctions of type 1 diabetes patients carried fewer insertions and more deletions.

Reverse transcription of all isolated RNA meant that expressed TCRB transcripts were sequenced. Assay used: immunoSEQ multiplex PCR; TCRdb lists only in-frame clones, some missing. Of fewer than 900,000 clones detected, roughly a sixth appear once; the ten largest clones hold around 0.02%. This CDR3 comprises 13 residues. V lost 1 base to trimming and J lost 4 bases, with 8 bases between them. The germline V gene has CDR1 SGHDT and CDR2 YYEEEE. Material for sequencing was naive CD4+ T cells from blood. The chain is built from TRBV5-6 and TRBJ1-2; D call uncertain. The origin of this receptor is a woman under 30 in good health. CDR3 residues: CASSLLGSYGYTF. The CDR3 nucleotides are TGTGCCAGCAGCTTGCTGGGGTCCTATGGCTACACCTTC. Filled out from reference TRBV5-6 and TRBJ1-2, the complete variable domain reads DAGVTQSPTHLIKTRGQQVTLRCSPKSGHDTVSWYQQALGQGPQFIFQYYEEEERQRGNFPDRFSGHQFPNYSSELNVNALLLGDSALYLCASSLLGSYGYTFGSGTRLTVV.